The sequence of this TCR beta chain was determined in a study of TIL therapy for anti-PD-1-resistant metastatic lung cancer. Study background: Patients had a median age of 54 years (range roughly 38-85). Tumors carried a median about 1.6 non-synonymous mutations per megabase.

Sequencing used immunoSEQ v3. Sequenced by immunoSEQ multiplex PCR; TCRdb stores in-frame clones only, minus some. This sample has over 10,000 clones, with approximately 72% found just once. Indicated time point: pre-treatment sample, taken before nivolumab and TIL therapy. Tumor tissue came from excised metastases, mostly pleural nodules or supraclavicular lymph nodes. The origin of this receptor is a woman aged 30-79 years with non-small cell lung cancer. Sequenced here: tumor tissue, sampled at baseline.

The CDR3 DNA sequence: TGCGCCAGCAGCCAAGGTTGGGGGTGGGTTGGGACGGCGAACACTGAAGCTTTCTTT. Translation gives CASSQGWGWVGTANTEAFF. The chain combines TRBV4-3 with TRBJ1-1, with D perhaps TRBD1 (5 bases). There are 19 residues in the CDR3. Trimming removed 1 base from V and 1 base from J, with 22 bases in between. CDR1 and CDR2 from the germline V gene are LGHNA and YSLEER.